Below are 9 T cell receptor beta chains sequenced from a single sample in a study of cytomegalovirus exposure and HLA in healthy donors. 13 Jbeta primers and 60 Vbeta primers were used for the PCR. Sequencing was performed with immunoSEQ multiplex PCR; in TCRdb, only in-frame clones are kept and a portion is missing. The sample holds roughly 100,000 clones; 69% are singletons and the top ten take approximately 3%. Sequenced input: PBMCs. These receptors came from a man younger than 40 in good health and CMV-seronegative.

A few counts support this clone. The rearrangement joins TRBV29-1 to TRBJ2-1; 7 bases line up with TRBD2. The germline gives CDR1 SQVTM, CDR2 ANQGSEA. The V segment lost 2 bases and the J segment 0 bases; nucleotides outside the gene matches: 4. This CDR3 region has 15 residues. The CDR3, as DNA: TGCAGCGTTGAACTAGCGGCAAGCTCCTACAATGAGCAGTTCTTC. It translates to CSVELAASSYNEQFF.

The chain has TRBV27 and TRBJ2-7; 15 nucleotides align to TRBD2. Germline lookup yields CDR1 MNHEY and CDR2 SMNVEV (reference sequence). Trimming at V came to 6 bases and at J to 5 bases, leaving 8 bases not matched to a gene. This CDR3 is 16 amino acids long. CDR3 amino acids: CASSRGTSGRFDEQYF. The CDR3 coding sequence is TGTGCCAGCAGCCGAGGGACTAGCGGGAGGTTCGACGAGCAGTACTTC.

V is TRBV28 and J is TRBJ1-3; 8 positions match TRBD1. Germline CDR1 reads MDHEN; CDR2 reads SYDVKM. V shed 4 bases, J shed 4 bases, and the junction held 3 bases outside the gene matches. CDR3 size: 14 residues. DNA for the CDR3: TGTGCCAGCAGTTCGGGACAGGAAGGAAACACCATATATTTT. Amino acid sequence: CASSSGQEGNTIYF.

This clone was recorded a few times. Here the CDR3 reads CAISESSETQYF. The CDR3 nucleotides are TGTGCCATCAGTGAGTCAAGCGAGACCCAGTACTTC. V gene TRBV10-3 combines with J gene TRBJ2-5; D not certain. Germline CDR1 is ENHRY and CDR2 is SYGVKD. This CDR3 has 12 amino acids. V lost 0 bases and J 5 bases, leaving 4 bases between the germline ends.

The chain employs TRBV28 and TRBJ2-2, with unresolved D. Germline CDR1 MDHEN, CDR2 SYDVKM. Trimming stripped 6 bases from V and 1 base from J, with 9 bases between. This CDR3 comprises 14 residues. The CDR3 sequence: CASSDNQNTGELFF. CDR3 nucleotide sequence: TGTGCCAGCAGCGACAACCAGAACACCGGGGAGCTGTTTTTT. The whole variable domain, filled in from reference TRBV28 and TRBJ2-2, reads DVKVTQSSRYLVKRTGEKVFLECVQDMDHENMFWYRQDPGLGLRLIYFSYDVKMKEKGDIPEGYSVSREKKERFSLILESASTNQTSMYLCASSDNQNTGELFFGEGSRLTVL.

The genes are TRBV28 and TRBJ2-7; 8 nucleotides agree with TRBD1. J was trimmed by 5 bases and V by 6 bases; bases with no gene match: 9. The CDR3 sequence is 14 residues long. CDR1 and CDR2 from the germline V gene are MDHEN and SYDVKM. The CDR3 loop reads CASSLGQGRDEQYF. The DNA for the CDR3 is TGTGCCAGCAGCCTCGGACAGGGACGGGACGAGCAGTACTTC.

The CDR3 DNA sequence: TGTGCCAGCAGCCACCTCCGGGACAGGGGAACGAACACTGAAGCTTTCTTT. Its protein product is CASSHLRDRGTNTEAFF. This chain uses TRBV4-2 with TRBJ1-1; the match to TRBD1 covers 10 bases. This CDR3 has 17 residues. Germline loops: CDR1 LGHNA, CDR2 YNFKEQ. Trimming cost V 3 bases and J 1 base; bases outside gene matches: 8.

The gene calls are TRBV2 and TRBJ2-5, with a weak D call TRBD1 (5 bases). The CDR3 consists of 15 residues. Germline CDR1 reads SNHLY; CDR2 reads FYNNEI. V gave up 2 bases and J gave up 1 base, with 11 bases separating them. CDR3 sequence reads: CASSESPGPQETQYF. Here the CDR3 DNA reads TGTGCCAGCAGTGAATCCCCAGGGCCCCAAGAGACCCAGTACTTC. The full variable domain, in which reference TRBV2 and TRBJ2-5 provide the parts outside the CDR3, is EPEVTQTPSHQVTQMGQEVILRCVPISNHLYFYWYRQILGQKVEFLVSFYNNEISEKSEIFDDQFSVERPDGSNFTLKIRSTKLEDSAMYFCASSESPGPQETQYFGPGTRLLVL.

This chain joins TRBV30 and TRBJ2-7, with 9 bases lining up with TRBD1. CDR1 is GTSNPN, CDR2 SVGIG, per germline (reference sequence). V gave up 3 bases and J gave up 3 bases; unmatched junction bases: 6. The CDR3 spans 14 residues. The DNA of the CDR3 is TGTGCCTGGAGCGGAGGGACAGGGTACTACGAGCAGTACTTC. It encodes CAWSGGTGYYEQYF.